These T cell receptor beta chains were read from a single sample in a study of monozygotic twins with inflammatory bowel disease. TCRdb re-called the 5' RACE reads, yielding one record per CDR3 amino acid sequence without DNA. The sample table includes 300,000 to 400,000 distinct CDR3 sequences. The sample comprised blood. These receptors were collected from a human donor with ulcerative colitis or Crohn's disease, or a healthy co-twin of an affected twin (not recorded which). Each CDR3 is given with its conserved first and last residue.

j_call: TRBJ2-7; v_call: TRBV10-3; cdr3_aa: CAISEQVSYEQYF
j_call: TRBJ2-2; v_call: TRBV7-9; cdr3_aa: CASNPGVGPTGELFF
j_call: TRBJ2-6; v_call: TRBV4-1; cdr3_aa: CASSHAGGTGANVLTF
j_call: TRBJ1-5; v_call: TRBV12-3/TRBV12-4; cdr3_aa: CASRGGAGLSNQPQHF
j_call: TRBJ2-1; v_call: TRBV27; cdr3_aa: CASSSGSGGWGNEQFF
j_call: TRBJ1-1; v_call: TRBV4-3; cdr3_aa: CASSQEQRTVSEAFF
j_call: TRBJ2-7; v_call: TRBV28; cdr3_aa: CASSRPGGFEQYF
j_call: TRBJ1-6; v_call: TRBV3-1; cdr3_aa: CASSQDDSPLHF
j_call: TRBJ2-2; v_call: TRBV2; cdr3_aa: CAPRLENTGELFF
j_call: TRBJ2-1; v_call: TRBV12-3/TRBV12-4; cdr3_aa: CASSFGEGAYNEQFF
j_call: TRBJ2-1; v_call: TRBV18; cdr3_aa: CASSPPSLSDNEQFF
j_call: TRBJ2-1; v_call: TRBV7-2; cdr3_aa: CASSPDRASVLEQFF
j_call: TRBJ2-1; v_call: TRBV7-9; cdr3_aa: CASSFRVDEQFF
j_call: TRBJ2-5; v_call: TRBV6-5; cdr3_aa: CASSSYRDSGARTQYF
j_call: TRBJ1-1; v_call: TRBV7-2; cdr3_aa: CASSLYPGTTEAFF
j_call: TRBJ1-3; v_call: TRBV10-1; cdr3_aa: CASSEAGASGNTIYF
j_call: TRBJ2-2; v_call: TRBV6-2/TRBV6-3; cdr3_aa: CASSRVPGELFF
j_call: TRBJ2-1; v_call: TRBV7-6; cdr3_aa: CASSLGPGTNVREQFF
j_call: TRBJ1-2; v_call: TRBV28; cdr3_aa: CASSLSRRGEGYTF
j_call: TRBJ1-1; v_call: TRBV4-1; cdr3_aa: CASSQVYSAPGGGEAFF
j_call: TRBJ1-2; v_call: TRBV7-2; cdr3_aa: CASRPGTEFNYGYTF
j_call: TRBJ2-1; v_call: TRBV20-1; cdr3_aa: CSASGTSGSYNEQFF
j_call: TRBJ1-5; v_call: TRBV12-3/TRBV12-4; cdr3_aa: CASRAAGQNQPQHF
j_call: TRBJ2-1; v_call: TRBV9; cdr3_aa: CASSVVLDYNEQFF
j_call: TRBJ2-1; v_call: TRBV12-3/TRBV12-4; cdr3_aa: CASSFARGSNNEQFF
j_call: TRBJ1-1; v_call: TRBV7-9; cdr3_aa: CASSLYGEMNTEAFF
j_call: TRBJ2-1; v_call: TRBV20-1; cdr3_aa: CSATGVAGGNNEQFF
j_call: TRBJ2-2; v_call: TRBV9; cdr3_aa: CASSVEATGELFF
j_call: TRBJ2-7; v_call: TRBV7-9; cdr3_aa: CASSQLAGGFYEQYF
j_call: TRBJ2-7; v_call: TRBV27; cdr3_aa: CASSLRSSGTEQYF
j_call: TRBJ2-3; v_call: TRBV10-3; cdr3_aa: CAISPRTGTDTQYF
j_call: TRBJ2-5; v_call: TRBV11-2; cdr3_aa: CASRGAALEETQYF
j_call: TRBJ1-2; v_call: TRBV6-2/TRBV6-3; cdr3_aa: CASSYGNYGYTF
j_call: TRBJ2-5; v_call: TRBV11-2; cdr3_aa: CASSLGAGAAETQYF
j_call: TRBJ1-1; v_call: TRBV5-1; cdr3_aa: CASSYRLNEAFF
j_call: TRBJ2-5; v_call: TRBV9; cdr3_aa: CASSDQGFETQYF
j_call: TRBJ2-1; v_call: TRBV4-3; cdr3_aa: CASSQDLWGAGNEQFF
j_call: TRBJ2-2; v_call: TRBV9; cdr3_aa: CASSVVNGMAIGELFF
j_call: TRBJ2-3; v_call: TRBV7-9; cdr3_aa: CASSLRLAETTDTQYF
j_call: TRBJ2-3; v_call: TRBV2; cdr3_aa: CASSEGVAYSTDTQYF
j_call: TRBJ1-1; v_call: TRBV30; cdr3_aa: CAWRQGVGTEAFF
j_call: TRBJ2-3; v_call: TRBV2; cdr3_aa: CASSTSPSDTQYF
j_call: TRBJ1-6; v_call: TRBV4-3; cdr3_aa: CASSQEKGRNSPLHF
j_call: TRBJ2-3; v_call: TRBV27; cdr3_aa: CASSGQGLGTDTQYF
j_call: TRBJ1-2; v_call: TRBV18; cdr3_aa: CASSGPGQGAGGYTF
j_call: TRBJ2-3; v_call: TRBV4-1; cdr3_aa: CASSQQGQGARANFSTDTQYF
j_call: TRBJ1-2; v_call: TRBV5-4; cdr3_aa: CASSLGTENYGYTF
j_call: TRBJ2-7; v_call: TRBV11-1; cdr3_aa: CASSQATSGSLSSYEQYF
j_call: TRBJ2-5; v_call: TRBV20-1; cdr3_aa: CSAPWRGRETQYF
j_call: TRBJ2-1; v_call: TRBV5-1; cdr3_aa: CASSLVSGADYNEQFF
j_call: TRBJ2-5; v_call: TRBV7-2; cdr3_aa: CASSLSVSSGQETQYF
j_call: TRBJ2-3; v_call: TRBV5-1; cdr3_aa: CASWTSGTDTQYF